The following is a T cell receptor (beta chain) sequence with its context. V lost 10 bases and J lost 0, with 13 bases in between. The germline gives CDR1 SEHNR, CDR2 FQNEAQ (reference sequence). The CDR3 consists of 15 residues. The data derive from a study of blood T cell repertoires in COVID-19. Study summary: COVID-19 samples collected from the United States, Italy and Spain covered acute and convalescent phases. Sample material is recorded as cDNA or gDNA derived from T cells, B-cell-depleted T cells, or PBMCs.

Original handling: Reference gene primer amplification in the assay estimated nucleated cell counts. Sequenced by immunoSEQ multiplex PCR; TCRdb stores in-frame clones only, minus some. V, J and clone size are taken as reported in that table, and D and trimming were inferred from the DNA itself. The sample has some 460,000 clones; around 88% are singletons. This chain links TRBV7-9 with TRBJ2-6, with D unclear. Sequenced: peripheral blood. The TCR originated in a woman aged 25 to 39 with acute or convalescent COVID-19. The CDR3 here is CATYRVTSGANVLTF. The CDR3 DNA reads TGTGCCACTTATAGAGTAACCTCTGGGGCCAACGTCCTGACTTTC.